One sample yielded the 2 T cell receptor beta chains listed below, sequenced in a study of cytomegalovirus exposure and HLA in healthy donors. 60 Vbeta and 13 Jbeta primers were used in PCR. The repertoire was sequenced with immunoSEQ multiplex PCR; TCRdb's copy has only in-frame clones and lacks some. The sample gives about 160,000 clones, roughly 84% of which show up once; 1% is in the top ten. The sequencing input was PBMCs. The receptors stem from a man under 40 in good health and CMV-seronegative.

The chain uses TRBV19 and TRBJ1-2, with D maybe TRBD1 (6 bases). The CDR3 runs 16 residues. V was pared by 2 bases and J by 0 bases, with 13 bases between. Germline CDR1 reads LNHDA; CDR2 reads SQIVND (reference sequence). CDR3 region: CASSILRTVTNYGYTF. The CDR3 DNA is TGTGCCAGTAGTATACTTAGGACAGTGACTAACTATGGCTACACCTTC.

The rearrangement uses TRBV29-1 and TRBJ1-1; 7 bases fit TRBD1. Germline V gives CDR1 SQVTM, CDR2 ANQGSEA. V lost 3 bases to trimming and J lost 5 bases; unmatched junction nucleotides: 12. The CDR3 is made up of 15 amino acids. The CDR3: CSVETPKKQGTEAFF. The CDR3 DNA reads as TGCAGCGTTGAGACCCCAAAAAAACAGGGGACTGAAGCTTTCTTT.